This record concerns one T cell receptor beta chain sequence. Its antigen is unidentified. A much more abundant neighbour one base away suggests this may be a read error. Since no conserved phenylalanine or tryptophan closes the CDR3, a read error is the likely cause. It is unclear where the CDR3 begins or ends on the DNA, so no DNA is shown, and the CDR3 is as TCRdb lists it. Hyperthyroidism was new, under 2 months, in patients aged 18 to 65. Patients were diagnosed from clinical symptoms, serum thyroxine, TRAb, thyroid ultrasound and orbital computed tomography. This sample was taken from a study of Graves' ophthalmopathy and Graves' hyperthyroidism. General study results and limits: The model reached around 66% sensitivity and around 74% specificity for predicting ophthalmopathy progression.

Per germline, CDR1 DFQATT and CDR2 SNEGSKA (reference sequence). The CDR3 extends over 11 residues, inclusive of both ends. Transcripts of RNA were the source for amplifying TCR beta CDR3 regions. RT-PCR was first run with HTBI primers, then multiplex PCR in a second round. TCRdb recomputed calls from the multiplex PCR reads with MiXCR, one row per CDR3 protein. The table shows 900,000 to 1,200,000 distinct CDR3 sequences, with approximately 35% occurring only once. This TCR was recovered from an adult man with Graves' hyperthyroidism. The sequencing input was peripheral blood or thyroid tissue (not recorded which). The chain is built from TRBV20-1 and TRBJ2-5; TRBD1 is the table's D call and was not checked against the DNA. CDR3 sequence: CSARVTGQTYL.